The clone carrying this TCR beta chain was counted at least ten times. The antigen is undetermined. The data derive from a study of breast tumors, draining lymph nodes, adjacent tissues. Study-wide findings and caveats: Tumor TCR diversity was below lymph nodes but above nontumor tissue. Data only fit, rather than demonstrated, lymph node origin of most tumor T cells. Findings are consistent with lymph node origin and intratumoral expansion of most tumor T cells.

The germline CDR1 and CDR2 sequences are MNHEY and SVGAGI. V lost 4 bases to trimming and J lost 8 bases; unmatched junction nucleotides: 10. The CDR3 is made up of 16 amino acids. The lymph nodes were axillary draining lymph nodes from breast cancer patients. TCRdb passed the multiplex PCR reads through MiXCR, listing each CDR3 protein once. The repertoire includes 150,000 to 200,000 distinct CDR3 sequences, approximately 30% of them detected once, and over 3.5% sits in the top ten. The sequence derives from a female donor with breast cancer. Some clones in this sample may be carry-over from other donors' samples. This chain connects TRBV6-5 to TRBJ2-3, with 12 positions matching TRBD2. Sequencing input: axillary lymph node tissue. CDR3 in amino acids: CASSSRLAGALGTQYF. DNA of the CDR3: TGTGCCAGCAGTTCCAGACTAGCGGGGGCGCTTGGTACGCAGTATTTT.